One and the same sample provided the 14 T cell receptor beta chains below, sequenced in a study of cytomegalovirus exposure and HLA in healthy donors. The PCR used 60 Vbeta and 13 Jbeta primers. Only in-frame clones appear in the TCRdb table, and some are missing; sequencing was by immunoSEQ multiplex PCR. The repertoire consists of 90,000 to 150,000 clones, with 6.5% to 9.5% occurring once and the leading ten covering around 5.8%. Sequenced sample: PBMCs. These receptors all come from a woman in her 40s in good health and CMV-seropositive.

This clone has more than one count but fewer than ten. V is TRBV5-1 and J is TRBJ2-5; D possibly corresponds to TRBD1 (7 bases). Trimming left V 0 bases short and J 2 bases short, with 17 bases between. This CDR3 has 17 residues. Germline V gene data show CDR1 as SGHRS and CDR2 as YFSETQ. The chain's CDR3 is CASSLVASQGGQETQYF. CDR3 in DNA: TGCGCCAGCAGCTTGGTTGCGTCTCAGGGGGGACAAGAGACCCAGTACTTC. Based on the CDR3 plus reference TRBV5-1 and TRBJ2-5, the full variable domain is KAGVTQTPRYLIKTRGQQVTLSCSPISGHRSVSWYQQTPGQGLQFLFEYFSETQRNKGNFPGRFSGRQFSNSRSEMNVSTLELGDSALYLCASSLVASQGGQETQYFGPGTRLLVL.

This clone has more than one count but fewer than ten. This sequence joins TRBV5-6 and TRBJ1-1; D remains ambiguous. Germline V gene lookup returns CDR1 SGHDT and CDR2 YYEEEE. This CDR3 has 14 residues. Deletions cut 1 base from V and 4 bases from J, with 11 bases between. The CDR3 DNA follows: TGTGCCAGCAGCTTGAGGGTAGCGGTCACTGAAGCTTTCTTT. Translated, it gives CASSLRVAVTEAFF.

The chain uses TRBV2 and TRBJ2-3; D possibly corresponds to TRBD1 (6 bases). Germline V gene sequence: CDR1 SNHLY, CDR2 FYNNEI. This CDR3 comprises 17 residues. Between the trimmed V and J ends, which lost 0 bases and 4 bases, there was a span of 17 bases. The CDR3 coding sequence is TGTGCCAGCAGTGAAGCCCAACTGGGGGCCAGGGCAGATACGCAGTATTTT. This gives the protein CASSEAQLGARADTQYF.

The chain combines TRBV6-5 with TRBJ1-3; D possibly corresponds to TRBD1 (5 bases). Germline V CDR1 and CDR2: MNHEY, SVGAGI. V shed 5 bases and J shed 8 bases, with 19 bases lying between them. The CDR3 has 15 amino acids. CDR3 region: CASSNPRPGVDTIYF. For the CDR3, the DNA is TGTGCCAGCAGTAACCCCCGACCGGGGGTTGACACCATATATTTT.

This clone was counted a few times. The chain is built from TRBV15 and TRBJ1-2; TRBD1 might be the D (5 bases). Trimming stripped 0 bases from V and 4 bases from J, with 12 bases between. The CDR3 totals 15 residues. Germline assignment: CDR1 LNHNV and CDR2 YYDKDF (reference sequence). In DNA, the CDR3 is TGTGCCACCAGCAGAGAGCCGACAGAGTTCTATGGCTACACCTTC. Protein: CATSREPTEFYGYTF.

The genes are TRBV6-1 and TRBJ2-1; TRBD2 might be the D (7 bases). CDR3 length equals 17 residues. CDR1 is MNHNS, CDR2 SASEGT, per germline. V was pared by 2 bases and J by 0 bases, with 14 bases between. CDR3 sequence: CASSELRGGASYNEQFF. CDR3 DNA sequence: TGTGCCAGCAGTGAATTAAGGGGGGGGGCCTCCTACAATGAGCAGTTCTTC.

The rearrangement joins TRBV6-1 to TRBJ1-2; a weak D match, TRBD1 (5 bases). In germline, CDR1 is MNHNS, CDR2 SASEGT. The CDR3 runs to 15 residues. V dropped 5 bases and J dropped 5 bases, with 18 bases sitting between them. The CDR3 protein is CASSPSDGGGYGYTF. CDR3 coding DNA: TGTGCCAGCAGTCCTTCGGATGGGGGGGGATATGGCTACACCTTC.

This clone was detected a few times. The rearrangement links TRBV6-6 to TRBJ1-5; D not resolved. Germline lookup yields CDR1 MNHNY and CDR2 SVGAGI (reference sequence). This CDR3 contains 16 residues. Trimming took 1 base from V and 2 from J, leaving 12 bases between them. The CDR3 loop is CASSYYPYQGNQPQHF. As DNA, the CDR3 is TGTGCCAGCAGTTACTACCCGTACCAGGGCAATCAGCCCCAGCATTTT.

This clone turned up a few times. The rearrangement joins TRBV4-1 to TRBJ2-2, with 8 bases that match TRBD2. V was pared by 1 base and J by 3 bases, with 10 bases of the junction left unmatched. CDR1 and CDR2 (germline): MGHRA, YSYEKL. This CDR3 has 18 residues. CDR3 sequence: CASSQGRISGGYTGELFF. The CDR3, as DNA: TGCGCCAGCAGCCAAGGACGAATTTCGGGGGGGTACACCGGGGAGCTGTTTTTT.

There are a few counts of this clone. The chain links TRBV2 to TRBJ2-1; TRBD2 matches at 11 bases. The CDR3 is 18 residues long. V dropped 8 bases and J dropped 0; count of bases not matched to a gene: 12. In germline, CDR1 is SNHLY, CDR2 FYNNEI. The DNA of the CDR3 is TGTGCCAGCCCCCCAACTAGCGGGGGCCGTAGCTCCTACAATGAGCAGTTCTTC. It yields the protein CASPPTSGGRSSYNEQFF.

This chain links TRBV6-1 with TRBJ1-6; TRBD1 is a possible D gene (5 bases). The CDR3 runs 16 residues. V shed 2 bases and J shed 6 bases, with 14 bases lying between them. CDR1 MNHNS and CDR2 SASEGT come from the germline V gene. CDR3 sequence (DNA): TGTGCCAGCAGTGAAAGTACAGGTTCCATTAATTCACCCCTCCACTTT. Translation: CASSESTGSINSPLHF.

This clone was found a few times. This rearrangement joins TRBV19 to TRBJ1-6, with D tentatively TRBD1 (6 bases). There are 17 residues in the CDR3. Germline CDR1 is LNHDA and CDR2 is SQIVND (reference sequence). Trimming stripped 5 bases from V and 1 base from J, with 15 bases between. As DNA, the CDR3 is TGTGCCAGTAGTCAAACGGGGGGCGCATCCTATAATTCACCCCTCCACTTT. This codes for CASSQTGGASYNSPLHF.

The rearrangement links TRBV28 to TRBJ2-1, with TRBD1 identical over 9 bases. This CDR3 is built from 14 residues. J gave up 7 bases and V 5 bases, and 6 bases lay outside the gene matches. Germline-derived CDR1 and CDR2 are MDHEN and SYDVKM. CDR3 coding DNA: TGTGCCAGCAGTACCTCGGACAGGGGTAATGAGCAGTTCTTC. It yields the protein CASSTSDRGNEQFF.

V and J are TRBV5-1 and TRBJ1-4; tentative D call: TRBD1 (6 bases). V lost 3 bases and J 3 bases, leaving 9 bases between the germline ends. Germline CDR1 SGHRS, CDR2 YFSETQ. The CDR3 extends over 14 amino acids. CDR3 bases: TGCGCCAGCAGCTGGACAGCCGCTAATGAAAAACTGTTTTTT. This sequence encodes CASSWTAANEKLFF. Using reference TRBV5-1 and TRBJ1-4 for the parts outside the CDR3, the full variable domain is KAGVTQTPRYLIKTRGQQVTLSCSPISGHRSVSWYQQTPGQGLQFLFEYFSETQRNKGNFPGRFSGRQFSNSRSEMNVSTLELGDSALYLCASSWTAANEKLFFGSGTQLSVL.